The 8 T cell receptor beta chains reported below all come from one sample, sequenced in a study of OX40 agonist ivuxolimab in advanced cancers. Repertoires were generated with immunoSEQ multiplex PCR, while TCRdb's copy carries only in-frame clones and drops some. In the table there are over 40,000 clones, around 85% of which are singletons. This specimen consisted of CD4+ or CD8+ T cells sorted from blood, obtained in a trial of the OX40 agonist ivuxolimab. The source is an adult with an advanced solid tumor such as melanoma, head and neck, liver or kidney cancer.

V and J are TRBV7-8 and TRBJ2-3, with TRBD2 identical over 7 bases. V lost 5 bases to trimming and J lost 2 bases; unmatched junction nucleotides: 4. The CDR3 is made up of 14 amino acids. Germline values: CDR1 SGHVS, CDR2 FQNEAQ. Written as DNA, the CDR3 is TGTGCCAGCAGCCCACGGGACTACACAGATACGCAGTATTTT. Its protein product is CASSPRDYTDTQYF.

The chain links TRBV6-5 to TRBJ2-7, with D hard to call. The germline gives CDR1 MNHEY, CDR2 SVGAGI. There are 14 residues in the CDR3. Trimming left V 2 bases short and J 2 bases short, with 10 bases between. In DNA form, the CDR3 reads TGTGCCAGCAGTTACAATGGAAAAACCTACGAGCAGTACTTC. This translates into CASSYNGKTYEQYF.

The chain combines TRBV28 with TRBJ1-5, with a tentative D call TRBD1 (5 bases). With 7 bases removed from V and 11 bases from J, the gap between germline ends came to 15 bases. Germline V gene sequence: CDR1 MDHEN, CDR2 SYDVKM. This CDR3 spans 12 amino acids. This chain's CDR3 is CASTTTDYSQHF. For the CDR3, the DNA is TGTGCCAGCACCACGACAGATTACTCCCAGCATTTT.

The CDR3 DNA sequence: TGTGCCAGCAGCTTAGGCCGGGAAAAACTGTTTTTT. Translating gives CASSLGREKLFF. The rearrangement joins TRBV7-8 to TRBJ1-4; no clear D. Trimming took off 1 base at V and 8 bases at J, with 5 bases between the two ends. This CDR3 comprises 12 residues. In germline, CDR1 is SGHVS, CDR2 FQNEAQ.

For the CDR3, the DNA is TGTGCCAGCAGCTCACCAGCGGGAAACTACGAGCAGTACTTC. Residues: CASSSPAGNYEQYF. V gene TRBV11-2 combines with J gene TRBJ2-7, with TRBD2 identical over 7 bases. Germline values: CDR1 SGHAT, CDR2 FQNNGV. This CDR3 comprises 14 residues. The J segment lost 3 bases and the V segment lost 4 bases, leaving 6 bases of the junction unmatched.

This clone was detected once. The chain has TRBV10-3 and TRBJ2-5; D perhaps matches TRBD2 (6 bases). Near its end, the DNA agrees better with TRBJ2-7, so the J call may be wrong. From germline, CDR1 is ENHRY and CDR2 SYGVKD. CDR3 size: 14 residues. The CDR3 nucleotides are TGTGCCATCAGTGCCCCGGGAGCCAGGGACGAGCAGTACTTC. The encoded protein is CAISAPGARDEQYF.

The rearrangement uses TRBV6-6 and TRBJ1-6; 8 bases line up with TRBD1. The CDR3 has 15 amino acids. V lost 4 bases to trimming and J lost 5 bases; unmatched junction nucleotides: 4. The germline gives CDR1 MNHNY, CDR2 SVGAGI (reference sequence). CDR3 sequence reads: CASSSSDRDNSPLHF. The CDR3 coding sequence is TGTGCCAGCAGTTCCTCGGACAGGGATAATTCACCCCTCCACTTT.

The V call is TRBV10-3, the J call TRBJ1-5; D perhaps matches TRBD1 (5 bases). Germline CDR1 and CDR2: ENHRY and SYGVKD. Between the trimmed V and J ends, which lost 0 bases and 3 bases, there was a span of 12 bases. CDR3 length equals 16 residues. The CDR3 reads CAISESVQGYNQPQHF. Here the CDR3 DNA reads TGTGCCATCAGTGAGTCCGTCCAGGGTTACAATCAGCCCCAGCATTTT.